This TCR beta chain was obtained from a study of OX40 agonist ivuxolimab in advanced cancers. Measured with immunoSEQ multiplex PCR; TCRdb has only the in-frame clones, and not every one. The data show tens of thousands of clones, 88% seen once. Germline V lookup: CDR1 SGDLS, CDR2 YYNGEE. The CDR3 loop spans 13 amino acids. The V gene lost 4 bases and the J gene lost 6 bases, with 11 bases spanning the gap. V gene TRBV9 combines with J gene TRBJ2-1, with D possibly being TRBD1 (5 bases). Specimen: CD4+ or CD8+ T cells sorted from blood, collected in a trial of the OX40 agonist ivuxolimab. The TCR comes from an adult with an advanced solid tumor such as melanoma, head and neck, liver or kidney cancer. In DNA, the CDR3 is TGTGCCAGCAGCCTCTCACAGGTCAATGAGCAGTTCTTC. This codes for CASSLSQVNEQFF.